This TCR beta chain was observed in a study of T cells after yellow fever vaccination. Germline V CDR1 and CDR2: SGHVS, FNYEAQ. V was pared by 8 bases and J by 5 bases, with 16 bases between. CDR3 size: 14 residues. The study's findings and limits: Reappearance after the booster was observed for most primary-vaccination clones (96% CD4, approximately 90% CD8).

TCRdb reprocessed the 5' RACE reads via MiXCR and lists one record per CDR3 protein. The repertoire includes 150,000 to 200,000 distinct CDR3 sequences, about 11% of them detected once, and 35% to 45% sits in the top ten. This clonotype appeared many times. Its cognate antigen is unknown. The sequence was collected from a man in his late teens or twenties who received the YFV17D yellow fever vaccine. Sequenced material: CD8+ T cells sorted from PBMCs, taken 15 days after the yellow fever booster vaccination. The V gene is TRBV7-6, the J gene TRBJ2-1; either TRBD1 or TRBD2 may supply D (6 bases each). Here the CDR3 DNA reads TGTGCCAGCGGGCTAGGTCGGGGGCACAATGAGCAGTTCTTC. It encodes CASGLGRGHNEQFF. The complete variable domain, with remaining parts taken from reference TRBV7-6 and TRBJ2-1, reads GAGVSQSPRYKVTKRGQDVALRCDPISGHVSLYWYRQALGQGPEFLTYFNYEAQQDKSGLPNDRFSAERPEGSISTLTIQRTEQRDSAMYRCASGLGRGHNEQFFGPGTRLTVL.